The sequence of this T cell receptor (beta chain) was determined in a study of CD8 T cells in ankylosing spondylitis. Study-level points and caveats: Disease-linked clones bore a CD8+ phenotype and were relatively rare in peripheral blood.

Construction of TCR beta libraries was performed using quantitative 5'-RACE with molecular barcodes. TCRdb reprocessed the 5' RACE reads with MiXCR, giving one entry per CDR3 protein. The sample has nearly 350,000 distinct CDR3 sequences, roughly 14% seen once. Trimming stripped 1 base from V and 3 bases from J, with 12 bases between. Germline CDR1 reads DFQATT; CDR2 reads SNEGSKA (reference sequence). This CDR3 has 14 residues. In its sample, this clonotype was seen a few times. What it binds is not known. The V and J genes are TRBV20-1 and TRBJ1-1, with a tentative D call TRBD1 (5 bases). The clonotype originates from a male donor with ankylosing spondylitis or in good health (not recorded which). Material for sequencing was blood, either unsorted or a sorted T cell fraction (not recorded which). Written as DNA, the CDR3 is TGCAGTGCTAGAGTCGGACACTCCTACACTGAAGCTTTCTTT. Amino acids: CSARVGHSYTEAFF.